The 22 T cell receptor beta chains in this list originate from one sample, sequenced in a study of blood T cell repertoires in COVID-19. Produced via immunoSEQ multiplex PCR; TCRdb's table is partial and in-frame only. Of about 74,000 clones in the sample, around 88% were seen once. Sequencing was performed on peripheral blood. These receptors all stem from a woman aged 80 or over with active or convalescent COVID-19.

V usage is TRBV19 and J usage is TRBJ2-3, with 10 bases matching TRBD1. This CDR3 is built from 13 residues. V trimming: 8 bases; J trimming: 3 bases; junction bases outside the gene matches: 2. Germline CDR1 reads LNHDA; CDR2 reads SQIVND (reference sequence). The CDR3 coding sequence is TGTGCCAGTTGGGACAGGGGAACAGATACGCAGTATTTT. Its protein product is CASWDRGTDTQYF.

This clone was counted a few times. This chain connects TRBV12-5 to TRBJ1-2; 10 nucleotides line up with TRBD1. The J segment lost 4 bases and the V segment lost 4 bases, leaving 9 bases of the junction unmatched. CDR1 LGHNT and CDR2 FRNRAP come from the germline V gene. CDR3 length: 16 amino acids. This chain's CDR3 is CASGYEAGQGSYGYTF. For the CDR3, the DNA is TGTGCTAGTGGTTATGAAGCGGGACAGGGGTCCTATGGCTACACCTTC.

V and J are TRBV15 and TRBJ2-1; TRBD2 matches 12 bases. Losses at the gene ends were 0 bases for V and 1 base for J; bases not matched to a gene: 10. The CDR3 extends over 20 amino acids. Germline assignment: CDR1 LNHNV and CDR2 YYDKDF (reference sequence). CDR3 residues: CATSRDPTSGGLVSYNEQFF. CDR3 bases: TGTGCCACCAGCAGAGATCCGACTAGCGGGGGCCTGGTATCCTACAATGAGCAGTTCTTC.

The CDR3: CASSSVDSGEKLFF. The CDR3 region has the DNA TGTGCCAGCTCATCAGTTGACTCCGGGGAAAAACTGTTTTTT. The V call is TRBV18, the J call TRBJ1-4; D remains unclear. The CDR3 has 14 amino acids. V lost 5 bases and J lost 8, with 15 bases in between. CDR1 is KGHSH and CDR2 is LQKENI in the germline V gene.

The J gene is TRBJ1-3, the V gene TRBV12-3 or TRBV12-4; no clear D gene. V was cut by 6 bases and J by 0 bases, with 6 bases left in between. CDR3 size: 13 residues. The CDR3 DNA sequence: TGTGCCAGCAGAGCCACCTCTGGAAACACCATATATTTT. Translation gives CASRATSGNTIYF.

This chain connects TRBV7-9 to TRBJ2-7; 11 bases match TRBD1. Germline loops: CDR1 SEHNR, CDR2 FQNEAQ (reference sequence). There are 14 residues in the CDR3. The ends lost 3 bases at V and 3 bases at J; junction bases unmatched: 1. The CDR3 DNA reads TGTGCCAGCAGCTTCGGGACAGGGGGCTACGAGCAGTACTTC. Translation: CASSFGTGGYEQYF.

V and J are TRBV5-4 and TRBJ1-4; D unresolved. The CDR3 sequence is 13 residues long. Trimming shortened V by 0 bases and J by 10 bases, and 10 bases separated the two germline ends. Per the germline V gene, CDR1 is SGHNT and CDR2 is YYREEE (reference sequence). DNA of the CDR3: TGTGCCAGCAGCTTGGGGCAAGATGGAAAACTGTTTTTT. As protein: CASSLGQDGKLFF.

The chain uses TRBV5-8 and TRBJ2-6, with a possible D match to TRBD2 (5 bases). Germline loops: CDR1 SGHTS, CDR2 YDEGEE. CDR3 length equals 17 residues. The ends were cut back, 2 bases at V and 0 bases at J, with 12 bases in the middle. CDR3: CASSLRGLNSGANVLTF. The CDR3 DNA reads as TGTGCCAGCAGCTTACGGGGTTTAAACTCTGGGGCCAACGTCCTGACTTTC.

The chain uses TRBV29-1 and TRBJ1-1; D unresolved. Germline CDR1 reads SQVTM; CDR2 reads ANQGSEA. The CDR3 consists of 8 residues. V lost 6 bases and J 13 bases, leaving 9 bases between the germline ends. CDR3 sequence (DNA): TGCAGCGTCGCAGATGGTTTCTTT. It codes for CSVADGFF.

The CDR3 loop is CASSLIPGTGGGGELFF. DNA for the CDR3: TGCGCCAGCAGCTTAATACCCGGGACAGGGGGCGGCGGGGAGCTGTTTTTT. The chain couples TRBV5-1 to TRBJ2-2, with 12 bases lining up with TRBD1. The germline CDR1 and CDR2 sequences are SGHRS and YFSETQ. V was clipped by 2 bases and J by 7 bases; unmatched bases: 9. This CDR3 region has 17 residues.

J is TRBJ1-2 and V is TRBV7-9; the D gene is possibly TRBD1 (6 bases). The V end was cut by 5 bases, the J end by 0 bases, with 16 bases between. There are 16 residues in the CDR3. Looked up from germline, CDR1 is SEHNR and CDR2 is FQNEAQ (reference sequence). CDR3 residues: CASSPTRDIANYGYTF. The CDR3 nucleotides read TGTGCCAGCAGCCCGACCCGGGACATAGCTAACTATGGCTACACCTTC.

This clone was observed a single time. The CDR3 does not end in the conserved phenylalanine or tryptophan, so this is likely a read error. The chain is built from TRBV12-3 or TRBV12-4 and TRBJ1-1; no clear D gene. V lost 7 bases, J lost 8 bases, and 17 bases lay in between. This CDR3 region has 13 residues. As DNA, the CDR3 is TGTGCCAGCACAACCGCCGGGGTACGGGAAGCTTTCCTT. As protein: CASTTAGVREAFL.

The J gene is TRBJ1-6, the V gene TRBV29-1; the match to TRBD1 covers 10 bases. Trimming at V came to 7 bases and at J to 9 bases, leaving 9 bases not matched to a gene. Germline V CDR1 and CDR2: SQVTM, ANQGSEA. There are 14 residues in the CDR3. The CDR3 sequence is CSAGGDRGISPLHF. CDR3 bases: TGCAGCGCAGGAGGGGACAGGGGTATTTCACCCCTCCACTTT.

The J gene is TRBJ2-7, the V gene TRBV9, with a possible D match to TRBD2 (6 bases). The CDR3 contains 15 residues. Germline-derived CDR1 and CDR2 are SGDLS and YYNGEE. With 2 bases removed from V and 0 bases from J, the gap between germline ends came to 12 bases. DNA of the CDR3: TGTGCCAGCAGCGTTGGGGGGTCTAGCTCCTACGAGCAGTACTTC. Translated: CASSVGGSSSYEQYF.

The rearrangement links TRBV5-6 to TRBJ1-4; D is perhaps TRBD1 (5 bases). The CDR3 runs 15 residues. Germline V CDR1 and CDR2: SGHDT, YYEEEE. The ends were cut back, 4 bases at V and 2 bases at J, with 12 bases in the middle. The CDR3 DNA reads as TGTGCCAGCAGCCTGGGGGGAGGGACTAATGAAAAACTGTTTTTT. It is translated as CASSLGGGTNEKLFF.

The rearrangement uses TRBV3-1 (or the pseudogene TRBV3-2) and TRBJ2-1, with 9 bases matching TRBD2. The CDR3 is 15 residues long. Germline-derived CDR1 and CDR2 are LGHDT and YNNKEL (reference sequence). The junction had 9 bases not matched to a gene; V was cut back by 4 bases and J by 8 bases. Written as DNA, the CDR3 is TGTGCCAGCAGCCTCTCGCGGGGACTAGCCCATGAGCAGTTCTTC. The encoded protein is CASSLSRGLAHEQFF.

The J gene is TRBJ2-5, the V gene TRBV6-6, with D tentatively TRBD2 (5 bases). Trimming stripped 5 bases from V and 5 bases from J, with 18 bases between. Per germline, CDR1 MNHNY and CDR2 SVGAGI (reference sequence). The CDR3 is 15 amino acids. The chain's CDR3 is CASSGPGRGSETQYF. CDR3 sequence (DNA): TGTGCCAGCAGTGGCCCTGGACGAGGGAGCGAGACCCAGTACTTC.

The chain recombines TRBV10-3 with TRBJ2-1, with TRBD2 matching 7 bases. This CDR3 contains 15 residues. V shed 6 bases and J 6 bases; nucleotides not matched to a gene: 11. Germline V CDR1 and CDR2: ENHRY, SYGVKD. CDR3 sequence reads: CAIRRAGEITNEQFF. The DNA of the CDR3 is TGTGCCATCAGACGGGCGGGGGAAATAACCAATGAGCAGTTCTTC.

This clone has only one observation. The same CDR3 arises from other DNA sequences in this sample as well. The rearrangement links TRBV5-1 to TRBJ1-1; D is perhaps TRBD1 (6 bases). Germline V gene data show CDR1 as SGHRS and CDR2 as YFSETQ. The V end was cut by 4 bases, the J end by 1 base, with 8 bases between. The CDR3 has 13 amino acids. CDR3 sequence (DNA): TGCGCCAGCAGCCTACAGGGGAACACTGAAGCTTTCTTT. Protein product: CASSLQGNTEAFF.

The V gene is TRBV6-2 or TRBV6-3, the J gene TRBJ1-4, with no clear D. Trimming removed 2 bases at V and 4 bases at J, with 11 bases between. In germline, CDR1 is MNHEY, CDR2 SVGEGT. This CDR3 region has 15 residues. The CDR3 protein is CASSYVGVLNEKLFF. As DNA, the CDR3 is TGTGCCAGCAGTTACGTCGGGGTACTTAATGAAAAACTGTTTTTT.

CDR3 in DNA: TGTGCCATCAGTGATCTGTACGAGCAGTACTTC. Translating it yields CAISDLYEQYF. This chain uses TRBV10-3 with TRBJ2-7; no clear D. This CDR3 is built from 11 residues. From germline, CDR1 is ENHRY and CDR2 SYGVKD. The V and J ends lost 3 bases and 4 bases respectively, with 4 bases between them.

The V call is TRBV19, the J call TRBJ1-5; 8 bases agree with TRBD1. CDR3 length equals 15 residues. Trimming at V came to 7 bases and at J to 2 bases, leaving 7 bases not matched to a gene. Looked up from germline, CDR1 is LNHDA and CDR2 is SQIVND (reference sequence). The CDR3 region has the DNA TGTGCCAGTAAGAACGACAGGGGCCGCAATCAGCCCCAGCATTTT. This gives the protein CASKNDRGRNQPQHF.